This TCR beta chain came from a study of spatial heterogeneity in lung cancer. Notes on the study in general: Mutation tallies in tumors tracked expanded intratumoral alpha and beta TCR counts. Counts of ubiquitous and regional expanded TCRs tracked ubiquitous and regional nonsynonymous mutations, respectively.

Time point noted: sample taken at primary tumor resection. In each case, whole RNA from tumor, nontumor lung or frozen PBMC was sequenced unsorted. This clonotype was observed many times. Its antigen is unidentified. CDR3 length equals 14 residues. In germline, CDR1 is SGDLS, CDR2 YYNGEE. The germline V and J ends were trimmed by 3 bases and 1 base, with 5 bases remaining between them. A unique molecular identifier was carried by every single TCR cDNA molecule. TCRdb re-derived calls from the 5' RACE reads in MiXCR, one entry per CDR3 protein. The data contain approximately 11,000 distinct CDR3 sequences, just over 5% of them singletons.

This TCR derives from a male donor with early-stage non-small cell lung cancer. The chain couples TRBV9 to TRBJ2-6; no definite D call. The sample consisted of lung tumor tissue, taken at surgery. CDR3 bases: TGTGCCAGCAGCGGAACTTCTGGGGCCAACGTCCTGACTTTC. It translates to CASSGTSGANVLTF. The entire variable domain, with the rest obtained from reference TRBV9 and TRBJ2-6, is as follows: DSGVTQTPKHLITATGQRVTLRCSPRSGDLSVYWYQQSLDQGLQFLIQYYNGEERAKGNILERFSAQQFPDLHSELNLSSLELGDSALYFCASSGTSGANVLTFGAGSRLTVL.